What follows are 9 T cell receptor beta chains derived from one specimen sequenced in a study of CXCR3-negative and CXCR3-positive naive CD8 T cells. Study-wide results and caveats: More hydrophobic TRB CDR3s occurred in CXCR3-positive than in CXCR3-negative naive cells.

Libraries of TRB cDNA were made by 5' RACE and carried UMIs. With the 5' RACE reads reprocessed, TCRdb shows one record per CDR3 protein and no DNA. The sample has about 150,000 distinct CDR3 sequences, and its top ten clones hold about 0.44%. Their antigens remain unidentified. Sequenced material: naive CXCR3+ CD8+ T cells from blood. Specified subset: CD45RO-CCR7+CD27+CD95- naive CD8+ T cells expressing CXCR3 (TNR3+). These receptors all come from a human donor in good health. Some clones in this sample may be carry-over from other donors' samples.

This chain uses TRBV28 with TRBJ2-5; the TRBD1 assignment by TCRdb is unverifiable without DNA. This CDR3 region has 16 residues. In germline, CDR1 is MDHEN, CDR2 SYDVKM. CDR3 sequence reads: CASSSPGKQGRETQYF.

The chain couples TRBV27 to TRBJ2-3; TCRdb names TRBD2, which stays unverified in the absence of DNA. Germline V CDR1 and CDR2: MNHEY, SMNVEV (reference sequence). This CDR3 contains 16 residues. The CDR3 sequence is CASSLLAGGHTDTQYF.

CDR3: CASSFITGQGYTF. The genes are TRBV28 and TRBJ1-2; lacking DNA, the TRBD1 call made by TCRdb goes unchecked. Germline V CDR1 and CDR2: MDHEN, SYDVKM. This CDR3 has 13 amino acids.

V is TRBV9 and J is TRBJ2-1; checking the TCRdb D call of TRBD2 is not possible without DNA. Germline V CDR1 and CDR2: SGDLS, YYNGEE. This CDR3 contains 15 residues. CDR3 residues: CASSGSGSVYNEQFF.

The genes are TRBV7-9 and TRBJ2-6. The CDR3 has 14 amino acids. The germline CDR1 and CDR2 sequences are SEHNR and FQNEAQ (reference sequence). The CDR3 is CASSAGPGANVLTF.

The V call is TRBV7-6, the J call TRBJ2-5. There are 13 residues in the CDR3. Germline CDR1 is SGHVS and CDR2 is FNYEAQ. The CDR3 reads CASSLFTVETQYF.

V is TRBV7-3 and J is TRBJ1-5; TCRdb outputs TRBD1, but without DNA this stays unchecked. The CDR3 has 15 amino acids. Germline V gives CDR1 SGHTA, CDR2 FQGTGA. The chain's CDR3 is CASSFWTGDHQPQHF.

The gene calls are TRBV7-3 and TRBJ2-7; the D gene TCRdb calls, TRBD1, cannot be checked with no DNA. Germline V CDR1 and CDR2: SGHTA, FQGTGA. The CDR3 runs to 13 residues. CDR3 in amino acids: CASSLNRGREQYF.

This rearrangement joins TRBV29-1 to TRBJ2-1; checking the TCRdb D call of TRBD1 is not possible without DNA. The CDR3 is 15 residues long. The germline V gene has CDR1 SQVTM and CDR2 ANQGSEA. The CDR3 sequence: CSVEDTSRAWGEQFF.